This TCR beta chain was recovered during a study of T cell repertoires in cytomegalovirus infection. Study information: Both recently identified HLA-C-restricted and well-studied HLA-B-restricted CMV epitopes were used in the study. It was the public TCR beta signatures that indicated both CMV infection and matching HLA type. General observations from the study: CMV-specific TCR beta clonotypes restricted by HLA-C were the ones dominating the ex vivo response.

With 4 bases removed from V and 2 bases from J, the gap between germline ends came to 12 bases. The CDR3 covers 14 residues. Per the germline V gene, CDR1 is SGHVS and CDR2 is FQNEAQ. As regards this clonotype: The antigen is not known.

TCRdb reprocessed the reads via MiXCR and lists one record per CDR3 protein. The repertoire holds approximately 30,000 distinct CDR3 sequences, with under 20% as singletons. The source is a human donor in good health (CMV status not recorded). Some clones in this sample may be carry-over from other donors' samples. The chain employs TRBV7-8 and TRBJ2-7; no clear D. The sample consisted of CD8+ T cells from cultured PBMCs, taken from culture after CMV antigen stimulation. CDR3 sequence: CASSSTRFTYEQYF. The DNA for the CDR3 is TGTGCCAGCAGCTCAACACGGTTTACCTACGAGCAGTACTTC. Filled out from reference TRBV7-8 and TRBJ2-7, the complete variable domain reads GAGVSQSPRYKVAKRGQDVALRCDPISGHVSLFWYQQALGQGPEFLTYFQNEAQLDKSGLPSDRFFAERPEGSVSTLKIQRTQQEDSAVYLCASSSTRFTYEQYFGPGTRLTVT.